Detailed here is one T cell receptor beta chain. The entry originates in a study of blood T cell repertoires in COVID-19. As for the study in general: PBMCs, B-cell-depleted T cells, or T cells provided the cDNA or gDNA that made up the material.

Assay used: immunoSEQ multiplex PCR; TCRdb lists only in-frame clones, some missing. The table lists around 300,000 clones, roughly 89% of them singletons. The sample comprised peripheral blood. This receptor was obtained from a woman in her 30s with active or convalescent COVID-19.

The CDR3 loop reads CASSLVGHLLTDTQYF. The CDR3 DNA reads as TGTGCCAGCAGCTTAGTGGGCCACCTTCTCACAGATACGCAGTATTTT. The chain joins TRBV11-2 to TRBJ2-3; unclear D gene. The CDR3 runs 16 residues. Per germline, CDR1 SGHAT and CDR2 FQNNGV. V was cut by 1 base and J by 2 bases, with 13 bases left in between.